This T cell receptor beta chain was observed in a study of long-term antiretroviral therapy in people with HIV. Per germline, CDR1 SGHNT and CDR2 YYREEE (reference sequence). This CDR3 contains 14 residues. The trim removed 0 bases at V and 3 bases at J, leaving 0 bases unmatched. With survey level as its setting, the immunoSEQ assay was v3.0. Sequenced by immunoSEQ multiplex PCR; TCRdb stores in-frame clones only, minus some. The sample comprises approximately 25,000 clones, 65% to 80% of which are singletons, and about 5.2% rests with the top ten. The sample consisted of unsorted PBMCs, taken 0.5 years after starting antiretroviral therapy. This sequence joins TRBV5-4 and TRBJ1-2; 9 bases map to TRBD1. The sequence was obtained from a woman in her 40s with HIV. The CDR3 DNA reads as TGTGCCAGCAGCTTGGGACAGGGGGACTATGGCTACACCTTC. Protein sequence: CASSLGQGDYGYTF.